This is a list of T cell receptor beta chains from one sample in a study of cytomegalovirus exposure and HLA in healthy donors. The data were produced by immunoSEQ multiplex PCR, yet TCRdb's version contains in-frame clones alone and is incomplete. The data contain about 170,000 clones, roughly nine tenths of them singletons. The material sequenced was PBMCs. The origin of the receptors is a woman younger than 45 in good health and CMV-seronegative. The CDR3 runs from the conserved cysteine through the conserved F or W. Each record gives: J gene, D gene, clone size, V gene, CDR3 protein, CDR3 DNA. D genes are given only for firm matches. Rows may omit the clone size; those that give it use once, few, many or a size class.

TRBJ1-3,-,few,TRBV7-9,CASSSPFPGNTIYF,TGTGCCAGCAGCTCCCCGTTCCCTGGAAACACCATATATTTT
TRBJ2-1,TRBD2,-,TRBV4-2,CASSQVSTGGPRDEQFF,TGTGCCAGCAGCCAAGTCTCAACGGGGGGGCCGAGGGATGAGCAGTTCTTC
TRBJ1-5,TRBD1,-,TRBV28,CASSPRQGLDQPQHF,TGTGCCAGCAGTCCCCGACAGGGTTTGGATCAGCCCCAGCATTTT
TRBJ2-2,-,-,TRBV9,CASSVEGRELFF,TGTGCCAGCAGCGTAGAGGGCCGGGAGCTGTTTTTT
TRBJ2-5,TRBD1,once,TRBV5-6,CASSLFTGVEETQYF,TGTGCCAGCAGCCTGTTTACAGGGGTCGAAGAGACCCAGTACTTC
TRBJ2-3,TRBD1,few,TRBV29-1,CSVARGRDRGTDTQYF,TGCAGCGTTGCAAGAGGGCGAGACAGGGGGACAGATACGCAGTATTTT
TRBJ1-6,TRBD1,once,TRBV27,CASRDRDSRNSPLHF,TGTGCCAGCAGGGACCGGGACAGCCGTAATTCACCCCTCCACTTT
TRBJ1-2,-,-,TRBV4-3,CASSQDAGSNYGYTF,TGCGCCAGCAGCCAAGACGCAGGCAGCAACTATGGCTACACCTTC
TRBJ1-4,-,-,TRBV28,CASSLGGTDEKLFF,TGTGCCAGCAGTTTGGGAGGGACGGATGAAAAACTGTTTTTT
TRBJ2-7,TRBD1,few,TRBV6-5,CASIKDRPYF,TGTGCCAGCATAAAGGACAGGCCGTACTTC
TRBJ1-1,-,-,TRBV5-1,CASSIQENTEAFF,TGCGCCAGCAGCATTCAGGAGAACACTGAAGCTTTCTTT
TRBJ2-5,-,-,TRBV11-1,CASSLAGQVVETQYF,TGTGCCAGCAGCTTAGCGGGGCAGGTGGTGGAGACCCAGTACTTC
TRBJ2-7,-,-,TRBV7-6,CASSLGLGGTYEQYF,TGTGCCAGCAGCTTGGGCCTGGGGGGAACCTACGAGCAGTACTTC
TRBJ2-6,-,-,TRBV5-1,CASSLVGQSGANVLTF,TGCGCCAGCAGCTTAGTAGGGCAGTCTGGGGCCAACGTCCTGACTTTC
TRBJ2-3,TRBD2,-,TRBV19,CASSIGAGVQYF,TGTGCCAGTAGTATTGGAGCGGGAGTGCAGTATTTT
TRBJ2-1,TRBD1,-,TRBV30,CAWRRQGKAYNEQFF,TGTGCCTGGAGGAGACAGGGGAAGGCCTACAATGAGCAGTTCTTC
TRBJ1-1,-,-,TRBV7-2,CASSPRAGPNTEAFF,TGTGCCAGCAGCCCTAGGGCGGGACCCAACACTGAAGCTTTCTTT
TRBJ2-3,TRBD2,-,TRBV7-2,CASGLAGGLDTQYF,TGTGCCAGCGGACTAGCGGGAGGGCTTGATACGCAGTATTTT
TRBJ2-1,TRBD2,-,TRBV30,CAWRRREGHYNEQFF,TGTGCCTGGAGAAGGCGGGAGGGGCATTACAATGAGCAGTTCTTC
TRBJ2-7,-,-,TRBV27,CASRPTGYCF,TGTGCCAGCAGACCGACGGGTTATTGCTTC
TRBJ2-2,TRBD1,-,TRBV28,CASSRQGWTGELFF,TGTGCCAGCAGTCGACAGGGTTGGACCGGGGAGCTGTTTTTT
TRBJ1-1,-,-,TRBV18,CASSLRDSDTEAFF,TGTGCCAGCTCACTAAGGGATTCGGACACTGAAGCTTTCTTT